This T cell receptor beta chain was retrieved from a study of cytomegalovirus exposure and HLA in healthy donors. Germline V gene data show CDR1 as MNHEY and CDR2 as SVGAGI. V was shortened by 6 bases and J by 2 bases, with 16 bases between the two germline ends. The CDR3 has 16 amino acids. With regard to this clone: Its matching antigen is unknown.

Whole-study findings and limits: The study listed approximately 170 cytomegalovirus-associated TCR beta chains.

In the PCR, 60 Vbeta and 13 Jbeta primers were used. Clones were read by immunoSEQ multiplex PCR, and TCRdb kept only the in-frame ones, dropping some. The data contain roughly 140,000 clones, about 79% of them seen just once; the ten biggest clones take up 1.7%. The sequencing input was PBMCs. This receptor was identified in a woman aged 30 to 39 in good health and CMV-seronegative. The V call is TRBV6-5, the J call TRBJ2-2; a possible D gene is TRBD2 (7 bases). The DNA of the CDR3 is TGTGCCAGCAGGTACCGGGGGGACATAAACACCGGGGAGCTGTTTTTT. It encodes CASRYRGDINTGELFF.